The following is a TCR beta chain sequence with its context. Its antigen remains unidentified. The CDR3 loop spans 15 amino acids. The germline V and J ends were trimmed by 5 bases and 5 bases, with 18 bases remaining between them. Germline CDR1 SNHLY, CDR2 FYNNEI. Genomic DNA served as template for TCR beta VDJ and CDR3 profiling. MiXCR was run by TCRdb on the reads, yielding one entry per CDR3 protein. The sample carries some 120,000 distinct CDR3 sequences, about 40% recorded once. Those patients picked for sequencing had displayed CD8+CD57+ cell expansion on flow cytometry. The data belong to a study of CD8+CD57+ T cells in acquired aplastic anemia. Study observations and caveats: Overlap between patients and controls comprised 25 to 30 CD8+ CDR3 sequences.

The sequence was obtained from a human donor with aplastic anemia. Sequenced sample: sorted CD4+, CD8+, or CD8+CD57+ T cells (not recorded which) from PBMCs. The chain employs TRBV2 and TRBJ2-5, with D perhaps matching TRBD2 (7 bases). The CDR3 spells CASSYSMGGAETQYF. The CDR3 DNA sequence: TGTGCCAGCAGTTACTCGATGGGGGGGGCGGAGACCCAGTACTTC.